This T cell receptor (beta chain) was sequenced in a study of T cells in Graves' hyperthyroidism and ophthalmopathy. Study results and limitations: Most clonotypes that expanded in the thyroid above 0.001 also showed up in blood.

This clonotype was seen more than once but under ten times. Its antigen is not known. Germline V gene sequence: CDR1 LGHDT, CDR2 YNNKEL (reference sequence). The CDR3 consists of 15 residues. Trimming took off 4 bases at V and 4 bases at J, with 14 bases between the two ends. Participants, patients aged 18 to 65, had newly diagnosed hyperthyroidism with a duration under 2 months. Exclusion of patients followed from uncontrolled infection, other autoimmune disease, pregnancy or lactation. The PBMCs were sourced from fresh peripheral blood (around 10 ml). TCR beta CDR3 regions were amplified from RNA transcripts. Using the HTBI primer set, a first-round RT-PCR was run on the TCR CDR3. MiXCR was run by TCRdb on the multiplex PCR reads, yielding one entry per CDR3 protein. The profile shows hundreds of thousands of distinct CDR3 sequences, around 15% of them singletons.

This sequence joins TRBV3-1 and TRBJ2-1; no clear D. This TCR derives from a woman between 18 and 29 years old with Graves' hyperthyroidism. The sample taken for sequencing was blood. CDR3 loop: CASSLISGPYNEQFF. The CDR3 DNA sequence: TGTGCCAGCAGCCTTATCTCCGGACCTTACAATGAGCAGTTCTTC.